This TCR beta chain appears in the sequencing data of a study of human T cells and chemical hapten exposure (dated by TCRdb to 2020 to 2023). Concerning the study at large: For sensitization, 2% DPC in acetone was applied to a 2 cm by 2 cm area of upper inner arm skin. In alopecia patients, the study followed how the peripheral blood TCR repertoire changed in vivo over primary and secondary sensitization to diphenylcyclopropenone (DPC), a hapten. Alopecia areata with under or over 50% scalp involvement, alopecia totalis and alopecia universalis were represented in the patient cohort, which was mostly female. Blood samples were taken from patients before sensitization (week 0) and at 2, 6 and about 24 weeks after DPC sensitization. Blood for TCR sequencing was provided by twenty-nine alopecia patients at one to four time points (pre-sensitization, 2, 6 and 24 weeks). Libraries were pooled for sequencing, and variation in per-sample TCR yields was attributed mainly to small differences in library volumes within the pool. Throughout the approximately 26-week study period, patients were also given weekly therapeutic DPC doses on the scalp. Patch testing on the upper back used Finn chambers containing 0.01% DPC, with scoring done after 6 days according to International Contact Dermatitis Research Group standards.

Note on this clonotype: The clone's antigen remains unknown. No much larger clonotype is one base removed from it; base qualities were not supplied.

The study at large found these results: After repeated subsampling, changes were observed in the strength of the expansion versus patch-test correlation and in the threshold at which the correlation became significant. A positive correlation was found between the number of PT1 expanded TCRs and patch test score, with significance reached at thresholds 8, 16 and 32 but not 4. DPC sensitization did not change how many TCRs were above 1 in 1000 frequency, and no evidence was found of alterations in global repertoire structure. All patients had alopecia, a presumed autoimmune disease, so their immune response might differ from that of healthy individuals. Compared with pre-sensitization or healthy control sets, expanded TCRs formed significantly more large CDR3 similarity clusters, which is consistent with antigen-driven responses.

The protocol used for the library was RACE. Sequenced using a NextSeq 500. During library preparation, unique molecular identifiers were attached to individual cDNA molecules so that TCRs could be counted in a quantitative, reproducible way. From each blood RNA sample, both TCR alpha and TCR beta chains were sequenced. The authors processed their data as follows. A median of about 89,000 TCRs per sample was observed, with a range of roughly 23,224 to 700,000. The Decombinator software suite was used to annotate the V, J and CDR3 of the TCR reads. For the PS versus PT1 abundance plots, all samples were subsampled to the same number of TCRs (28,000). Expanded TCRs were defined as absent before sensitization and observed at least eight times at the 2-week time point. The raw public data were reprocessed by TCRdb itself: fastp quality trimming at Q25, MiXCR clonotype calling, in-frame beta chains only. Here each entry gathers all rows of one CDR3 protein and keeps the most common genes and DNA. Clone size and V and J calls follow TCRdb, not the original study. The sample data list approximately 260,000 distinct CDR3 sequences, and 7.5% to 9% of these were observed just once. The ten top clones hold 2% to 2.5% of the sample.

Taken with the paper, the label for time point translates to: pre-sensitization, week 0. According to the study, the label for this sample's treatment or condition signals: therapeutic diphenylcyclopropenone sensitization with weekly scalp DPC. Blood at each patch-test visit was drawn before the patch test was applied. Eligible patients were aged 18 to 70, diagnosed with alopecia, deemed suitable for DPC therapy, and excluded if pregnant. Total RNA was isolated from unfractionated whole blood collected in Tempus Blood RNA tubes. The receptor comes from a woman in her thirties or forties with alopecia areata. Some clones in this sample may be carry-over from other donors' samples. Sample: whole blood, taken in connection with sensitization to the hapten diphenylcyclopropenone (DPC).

The CDR3 region: CASSPLGTGGTGELFF. The DNA sequence is given as TGTGCCAGCTCACCGCTTGGGACAGGGGGAACCGGGGAGCTGTTTTTT. The V and J genes are TRBV18 and TRBJ2-2; TRBD1 aligns with 11 central bases. The CDR3 sequence holds 16 residues, the cysteine and phenylalanine included. Kept here is only the CDR3 DNA, which spans 48 bases and is read in frame from base 1. Unmatched junction bases come to 5, with V trimmed by 3 bases and J by 5 bases. CDR1 and CDR2 are read off the germline V gene as KGHSH and LQKENI. With the rest looked up from the reference TRBV18 and TRBJ2-2 genes rather than sequenced, the full variable domain is NAGVMQNPRHLVRRRGQEARLRCSPMKGHSHVYWYRQLPEEGLKFMVYLQKENIIDESGMPKERFSAEFPKEGPSILRIQQVVRGDSAAYFCASSPLGTGGTGELFFGEGSRLTVL.